This TCR beta chain originates from a study of T-cell reconstitution after alpha-beta-depleted transplantation in children. The sample holds a few counts of this clonotype. There are 14 residues in the CDR3. Per germline, CDR1 MRHNA and CDR2 SNTAGT. Trimming stripped 4 bases from V and 2 bases from J, with 9 bases between. Preparation of the TCRbeta library was carried out with unique molecular identifiers. TCRdb fed the PCR reads into MiXCR, producing one record per CDR3 protein. Of about 540,000 distinct CDR3 sequences listed, 15% to 20% are singletons. V and J are TRBV6-4 and TRBJ2-1, with D possibly being TRBD1 or TRBD2 (5 bases each). The sample here was PBMCs from the stem cell graft donor, taken from the stem cell graft. This clonotype originated in a human donor who donated a stem cell graft to a child with acute lymphoblastic leukemia. The CDR3 nucleotides are TGTGCCAGCAGTGTGGGGGTCGCCTACAATGAGCAGTTCTTC. Translation gives CASSVGVAYNEQFF.